The clone carrying this T cell receptor (beta chain) was counted only a few times. Its specificity is unknown. TCRdb reprocessed the RACE reads with MiXCR, giving one entry per CDR3 protein. This table holds 35,000 to 50,000 distinct CDR3 sequences, 8.5% to 10% found once. Indicated time point: patch test 2, 6 weeks after DPC sensitization. The treatment is: therapeutic diphenylcyclopropenone sensitization with weekly scalp DPC. Total RNA extraction was carried out from unfractionated whole blood. The sample belongs to a study of human T cells and chemical hapten exposure. The overall study: Each week of the roughly 23-week study, patients had diphenylcyclopropenone applied to the scalp.

Broader study findings: High-frequency TCRs, those above 1 in 1000, stayed the same after DPC sensitization.

CDR3 size: 14 residues. Germline V gene sequence: CDR1 MNHNS, CDR2 SASEGT. V was pared by 3 bases and J by 6 bases, with 14 bases between. The source is a woman under 40 with alopecia areata. Some clones in this sample may be carry-over from other donors' samples. V usage is TRBV6-1 and J usage is TRBJ1-1, with D perhaps TRBD1 (6 bases). Here the sequenced sample was whole blood, taken in connection with sensitization to the hapten diphenylcyclopropenone (DPC). The CDR3 reads CASSEGGALPEAFF. The CDR3 DNA is TGTGCCAGCAGTGAGGGGGGGGCTTTACCTGAAGCTTTCTTT.